A selection of T cell receptor beta chains follows, all from one sample in a study of blood T cell repertoires in COVID-19. Repertoires were generated with immunoSEQ multiplex PCR, while TCRdb's copy carries only in-frame clones and drops some. The table records approximately 350,000 clones, about four fifths of them present only once. Sample: PBMCs or T cells enriched from blood (not recorded which). The receptors were sampled from a woman aged 45-59 years who had recovered from COVID-19. Both conserved end residues are part of each CDR3. D genes are given only for firm matches. Clone size is given for some rows only: seen once, a few or many times, or a class if the clone is expanded.

V,size,D,J,CDR3,DNA
TRBV5-1,few,NA,TRBJ2-7,CASSYRVPTYEQYF,TGCGCCAGCAGCTACCGGGTTCCTACCTACGAGCAGTACTTC
TRBV25-1,NA,NA,TRBJ1-4,CASSESGQSNEKLFF,TGTGCCAGCAGTGAATCTGGGCAGTCTAATGAAAAACTGTTTTTT
TRBV9,NA,NA,TRBJ1-1,CASSGRHGGDTEAFF,TGTGCCAGCAGCGGCCGACATGGGGGGGACACTGAAGCTTTCTTT
TRBV4-2,NA,NA,TRBJ2-2,CASSQVGTSGTGELFF,TGTGCCAGCAGCCAAGTCGGTACTAGTGGCACCGGGGAGCTGTTTTTT
TRBV19,NA,NA,TRBJ1-1,CASRNDWLTEAFF,TGTGCCAGTAGAAATGATTGGCTCACTGAAGCTTTCTTT
TRBV19,few,TRBD1,TRBJ1-2,CASSGDRRFDYGYTF,TGTGCCAGTAGCGGGGACAGGAGGTTCGATTATGGCTACACCTTC
TRBV30,NA,TRBD1,TRBJ1-6,CAWSSTTGGAGPLHF,TGTGCCTGGAGTTCTACTACAGGGGGCGCGGGACCCCTCCACTTT
TRBV30,NA,NA,TRBJ1-1,CAWSPTLVGTEAFF,TGTGCCTGGAGTCCCACCCTTGTCGGCACTGAAGCTTTCTTT
TRBV7-3,NA,NA,TRBJ2-6,CASSQGSGANVLTF,TGTGCCAGCAGCCAGGGATCTGGGGCCAACGTCCTGACTTTC
TRBV3-1/TRBV3-2,NA,NA,TRBJ1-2,CASSQDTGSYGYTF,TGTGCCAGCAGCCAAGATACAGGGAGCTATGGCTACACCTTC
TRBV6-5,once,TRBD1,TRBJ2-7,CASSYNDRAYEQYF,TGTGCCAGCAGTTATAATGACAGGGCCTACGAGCAGTACTTC
TRBV4-2,few,TRBD2,TRBJ2-1,CASSYAGLAGGNEQFF,TGTGCCAGCAGCTATGCGGGACTAGCGGGAGGGAATGAGCAGTTCTTC
TRBV6-6,NA,TRBD1,TRBJ1-2,CASLSPGQGVRGYTF,TGTGCCAGCCTTAGTCCGGGACAGGGGGTACGGGGCTACACCTTC
TRBV6-5,NA,TRBD1,TRBJ1-1,CASRGQALGTEAFF,TGTGCCAGCAGGGGACAGGCTCTTGGAACTGAAGCTTTCTTT
TRBV19,NA,NA,TRBJ1-1,CASSLSSPTEAFF,TGTGCCAGTAGTCTCTCCAGTCCGACTGAAGCTTTCTTT
TRBV30,NA,NA,TRBJ1-5,CAWSANGFNQPQHF,TGTGCCTGGAGTGCCAACGGGTTCAATCAGCCCCAGCATTTT
TRBV29-1,NA,TRBD1,TRBJ1-1,CSVLLPGQGTTEAFF,TGCAGCGTACTACTTCCGGGACAGGGAACCACTGAAGCTTTCTTT
TRBV4-1,NA,TRBD1,TRBJ1-2,CASSQDRGLGGYTF,TGCGCCAGCAGCCAAGACAGGGGGCTCGGTGGCTACACCTTC
TRBV4-1,NA,NA,TRBJ1-6,CASSQGQADNSPLHF,TGCGCCAGCAGCCAAGGACAGGCGGATAATTCACCCCTCCACTTT
TRBV4-3,NA,NA,TRBJ2-7,CASSQDRGRSYEQYF,TGCGCCAGCAGCCAAGATAGGGGCAGATCCTACGAGCAGTACTTC
TRBV4-1,NA,NA,TRBJ1-1,CASSHDRNTEAFF,TGCGCCAGCAGCCATGACAGGAACACTGAAGCTTTCTTT
TRBV9,NA,NA,TRBJ2-1,CASSSLSRDEQFF,TGTGCCAGCAGCTCCCTGAGTCGGGATGAGCAGTTCTTC
TRBV21-1,once,NA,TRBJ1-1,CASSKGARLVNTEAFF,TGTGCCAGCAGCAAAGGTGCCAGACTAGTGAACACTGAAGCTTTCTTT
TRBV10-3,NA,NA,TRBJ1-2,CAISESIQEGLSGYTF,TGTGCCATCAGTGAGTCGATACAGGAGGGTCTCTCTGGCTACACCTTC
TRBV6-5,NA,TRBD2,TRBJ2-1,CASSYRREVDEQFF,TGTGCCAGCAGTTACCGGCGGGAGGTGGATGAGCAGTTCTTC
TRBV30,NA,TRBD1,TRBJ1-2,CAWSVPHGTASYGYTF,TGTGCCTGGAGTGTACCACATGGGACAGCAAGCTATGGCTACACCTTC
TRBV7-2,NA,NA,TRBJ1-1,CASRPSTGENTEAFF,TGTGCCAGCCGACCATCGACGGGGGAGAACACTGAAGCTTTCTTT
TRBV12-3/TRBV12-4,NA,NA,TRBJ1-1,CASSLNKLGRAFF,TGTGCCAGCAGTTTAAATAAACTGGGGAGAGCTTTCTTT
TRBV7-8,NA,TRBD1,TRBJ1-1,CASSLVPPGQGSTEAFF,TGTGCCAGCAGCTTAGTGCCTCCGGGACAGGGGAGCACTGAAGCTTTCTTT
TRBV9,once,NA,TRBJ1-1,CASSVGPAGMDTEAFF,TGTGCCAGCAGCGTAGGTCCCGCAGGTATGGACACTGAAGCTTTCTTT
TRBV7-9,NA,NA,TRBJ1-5,CASSLAEASNQPQHF,TGTGCCAGCAGTTTAGCGGAAGCGAGCAATCAGCCCCAGCATTTT
TRBV4-2,NA,TRBD2,TRBJ2-1,CASSTRTSGEQFF,TGTGCCAGCAGCACCCGGACTAGCGGGGAGCAGTTCTTC
TRBV11-3,NA,NA,TRBJ1-1,CASSPEELMNTEAFF,TGTGCCAGCAGCCCCGAGGAATTGATGAACACTGAAGCTTTCTTT
TRBV18,NA,TRBD1,TRBJ1-2,CASSPGDRNYGYTF,TGTGCCAGCTCACCAGGGGACAGGAACTATGGCTACACCTTC
TRBV5-1,NA,NA,TRBJ1-1,CASSGQGQFEAFF,TGCGCCAGCAGCGGGCAGGGGCAATTCGAAGCTTTCTTT
TRBV11-2,NA,NA,TRBJ1-1,CASSLEARQLPTEAFF,TGTGCCAGCAGCTTAGAGGCCAGACAGCTACCCACTGAAGCTTTCTTT
TRBV5-1,NA,TRBD1,TRBJ2-3,CASSLYGTGGGDTQYF,TGCGCCAGCAGCTTGTATGGGACAGGGGGTGGAGATACGCAGTATTTT
TRBV30,NA,TRBD1,TRBJ2-2,CAWSGRTGTSTGELFF,TGTGCCTGGAGCGGAAGGACAGGGACATCCACCGGGGAGCTGTTTTTT
TRBV4-1,NA,TRBD2,TRBJ2-7,CASSLLTSGSREQYF,TGCGCCAGCAGCCTACTGACTAGCGGGAGTAGGGAGCAGTACTTC
TRBV30,NA,NA,TRBJ2-7,CAWVYPGGEQYF,TGTGCCTGGGTTTACCCAGGCGGGGAGCAGTACTTC
TRBV9,NA,TRBD1,TRBJ1-3,CASSPRGQGSFGNTIYF,TGTGCCAGCAGCCCCCGGGGACAGGGGTCTTTCGGAAACACCATATATTTT
TRBV30,once,TRBD1,TRBJ1-1,CAWSVRREGAPRTEAFF,TGTGCCTGGAGTGTAAGGCGTGAGGGGGCGCCGCGCACTGAAGCTTTCTTT
TRBV7-2,NA,TRBD1,TRBJ1-5,CASSLAGQGNQPQHF,TGTGCCAGCAGCTTAGCTGGACAGGGAAATCAGCCCCAGCATTTT
TRBV6-5,NA,NA,TRBJ2-5,CATLGGGPPVTQYF,TGTGCCACCCTGGGAGGGGGTCCCCCAGTGACCCAGTACTTC
TRBV11-2,NA,TRBD1,TRBJ1-6,CASSLQGVVGSPLHF,TGTGCCAGCAGCTTACAGGGGGTAGTCGGGTCACCCCTCCACTTT
TRBV5-1,NA,NA,TRBJ1-1,CASSPGSGGNTEAFF,TGCGCCAGCAGTCCCGGGTCGGGGGGGAACACTGAAGCTTTCTTT
TRBV5-1,NA,NA,TRBJ2-4,CASSLTGDIQYF,TGCGCCAGCAGCTTGACGGGAGACATTCAGTACTTC
TRBV4-3,NA,NA,TRBJ2-7,CASSQVTTGPYEQYF,TGCGCCAGCAGCCAAGTGACGACAGGACCTTACGAGCAGTACTTC
TRBV10-3,NA,TRBD1,TRBJ1-3,CAIRGTAGNTIYF,TGTGCCATCAGGGGGACAGCTGGAAACACCATATATTTT
TRBV10-3,NA,NA,TRBJ1-3,CATTQGSGNTIYF,TGTGCCACGACACAGGGCTCTGGAAACACCATATATTTT